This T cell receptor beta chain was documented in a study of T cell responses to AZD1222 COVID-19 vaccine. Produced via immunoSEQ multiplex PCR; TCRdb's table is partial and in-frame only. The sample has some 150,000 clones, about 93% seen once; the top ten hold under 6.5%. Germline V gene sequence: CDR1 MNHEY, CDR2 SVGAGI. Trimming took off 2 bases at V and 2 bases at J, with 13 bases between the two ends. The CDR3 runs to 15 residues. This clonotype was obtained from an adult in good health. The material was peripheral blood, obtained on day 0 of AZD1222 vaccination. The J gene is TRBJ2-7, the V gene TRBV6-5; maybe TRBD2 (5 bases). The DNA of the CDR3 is TGTGCCAGCAGTTACAAGACTGGGAGACCCTACGAGCAGTACTTC. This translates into CASSYKTGRPYEQYF.